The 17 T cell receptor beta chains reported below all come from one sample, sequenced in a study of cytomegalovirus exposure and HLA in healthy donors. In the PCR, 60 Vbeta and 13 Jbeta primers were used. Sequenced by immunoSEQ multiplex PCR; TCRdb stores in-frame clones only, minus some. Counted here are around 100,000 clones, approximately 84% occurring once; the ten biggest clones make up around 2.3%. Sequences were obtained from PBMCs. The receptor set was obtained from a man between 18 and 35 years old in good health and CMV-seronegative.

The CDR3 reads CASSQDPGTGDGYTF. CDR3 coding DNA: TGTGCCAGCAGCCAAGATCCCGGGACAGGGGATGGCTACACCTTC. This rearrangement joins TRBV14 to TRBJ1-2; 10 bases agree with TRBD1. The J segment lost 6 bases and the V segment lost 0 bases, leaving 4 bases of the junction unmatched. Germline CDR1 and CDR2: SGHDN and FVKESK. This CDR3 contains 15 residues. The variable domain in full, with the rest retrieved from reference TRBV14 and TRBJ1-2, is EAGVTQFPSHSVIEKGQTVTLRCDPISGHDNLYWYRRVMGKEIKFLLHFVKESKQDESGMPNNRFLAERTGGTYSTLKVQPAELEDSGVYFCASSQDPGTGDGYTFGSGTRLTVV.

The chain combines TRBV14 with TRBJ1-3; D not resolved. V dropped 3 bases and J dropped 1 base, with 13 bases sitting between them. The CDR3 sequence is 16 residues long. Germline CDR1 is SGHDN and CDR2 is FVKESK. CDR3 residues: CASSQDLQLSGNTIYF. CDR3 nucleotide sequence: TGTGCCAGCAGCCAGGATTTACAGCTGTCTGGAAACACCATATATTTT.

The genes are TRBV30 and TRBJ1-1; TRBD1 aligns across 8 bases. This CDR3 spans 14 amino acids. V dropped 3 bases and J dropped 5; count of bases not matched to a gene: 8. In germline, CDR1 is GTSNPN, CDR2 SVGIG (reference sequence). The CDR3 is CAWRGGQAGTEAFF. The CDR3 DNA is TGTGCCTGGAGGGGGGGACAGGCGGGTACTGAAGCTTTCTTT.

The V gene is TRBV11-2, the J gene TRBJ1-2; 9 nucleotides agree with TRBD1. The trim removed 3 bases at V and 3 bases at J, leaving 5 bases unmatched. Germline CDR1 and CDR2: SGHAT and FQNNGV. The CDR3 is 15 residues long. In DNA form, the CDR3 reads TGTGCCAGCAGCTTGACCGGGACAGGGCACTATGGCTACACCTTC. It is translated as CASSLTGTGHYGYTF.

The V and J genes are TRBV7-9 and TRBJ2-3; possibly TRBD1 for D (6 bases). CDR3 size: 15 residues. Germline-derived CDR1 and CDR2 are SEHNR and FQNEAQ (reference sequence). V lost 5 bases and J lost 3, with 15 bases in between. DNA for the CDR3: TGTGCCAGCAGCCCCAGGGGAGTGAAAACAGATACGCAGTATTTT. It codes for CASSPRGVKTDTQYF.

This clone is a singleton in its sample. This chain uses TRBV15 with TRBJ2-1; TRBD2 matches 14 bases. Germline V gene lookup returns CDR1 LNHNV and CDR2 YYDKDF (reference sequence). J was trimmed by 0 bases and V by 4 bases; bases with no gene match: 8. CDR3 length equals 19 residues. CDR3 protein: CATSIRTSGRIFSYNEQFF. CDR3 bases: TGTGCCACCAGCATACGGACTAGCGGGAGGATCTTCTCCTACAATGAGCAGTTCTTC.

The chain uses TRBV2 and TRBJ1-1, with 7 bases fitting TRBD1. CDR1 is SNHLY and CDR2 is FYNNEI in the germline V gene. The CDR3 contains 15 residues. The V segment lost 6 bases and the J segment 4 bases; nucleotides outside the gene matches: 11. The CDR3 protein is CASREKTTGTTEAFF. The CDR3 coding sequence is TGTGCCAGCAGGGAGAAAACGACAGGGACCACTGAAGCTTTCTTT.

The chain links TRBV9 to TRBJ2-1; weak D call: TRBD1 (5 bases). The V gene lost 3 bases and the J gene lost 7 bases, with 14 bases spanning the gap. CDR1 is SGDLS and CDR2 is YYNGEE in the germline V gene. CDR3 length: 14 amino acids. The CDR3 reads CASSAIAGINEQFF. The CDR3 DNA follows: TGTGCCAGCAGCGCGATCGCAGGGATTAATGAGCAGTTCTTC.

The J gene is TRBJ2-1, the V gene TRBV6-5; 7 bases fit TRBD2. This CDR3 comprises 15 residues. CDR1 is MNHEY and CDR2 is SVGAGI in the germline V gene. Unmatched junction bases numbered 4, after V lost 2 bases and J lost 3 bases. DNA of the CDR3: TGTGCCAGCAGTTACGGCCTAGCGGTCTACAATGAGCAGTTCTTC. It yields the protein CASSYGLAVYNEQFF.

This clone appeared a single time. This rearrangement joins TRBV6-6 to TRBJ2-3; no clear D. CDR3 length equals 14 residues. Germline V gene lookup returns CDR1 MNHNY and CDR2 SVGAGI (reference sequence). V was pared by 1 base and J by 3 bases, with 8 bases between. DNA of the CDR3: TGTGCCAGCAGTTACTGGGCCCAAACAGATACGCAGTATTTT. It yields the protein CASSYWAQTDTQYF.

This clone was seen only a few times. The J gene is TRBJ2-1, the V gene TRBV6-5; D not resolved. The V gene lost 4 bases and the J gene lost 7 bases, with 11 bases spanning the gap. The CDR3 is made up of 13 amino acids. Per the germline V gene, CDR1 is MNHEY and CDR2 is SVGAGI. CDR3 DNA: TGTGCCAGCAGTTTTGGAGCACTAAATGAGCAGTTCTTC. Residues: CASSFGALNEQFF.

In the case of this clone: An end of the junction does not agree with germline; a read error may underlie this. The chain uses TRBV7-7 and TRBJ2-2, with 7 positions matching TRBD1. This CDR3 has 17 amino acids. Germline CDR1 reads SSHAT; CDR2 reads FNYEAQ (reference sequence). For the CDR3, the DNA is TGTGCTAGCAGCTTAGGCTGGGGCAGGGGGAGCACCGGGGAGCTGTTTTTT. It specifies CASSLGWGRGSTGELFF.

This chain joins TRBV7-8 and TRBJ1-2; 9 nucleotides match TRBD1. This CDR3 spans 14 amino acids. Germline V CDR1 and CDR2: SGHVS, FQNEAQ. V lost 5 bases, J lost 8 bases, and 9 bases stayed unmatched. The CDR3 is CASSPPRQGEGYTF. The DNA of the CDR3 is TGTGCCAGCAGCCCTCCTCGACAGGGGGAAGGCTACACCTTC.

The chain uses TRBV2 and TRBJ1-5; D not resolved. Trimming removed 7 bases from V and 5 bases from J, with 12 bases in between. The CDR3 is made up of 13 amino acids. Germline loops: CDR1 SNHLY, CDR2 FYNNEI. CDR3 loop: CASNPARDQPQHF. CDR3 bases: TGTGCCAGCAACCCCGCAAGAGATCAGCCCCAGCATTTT.

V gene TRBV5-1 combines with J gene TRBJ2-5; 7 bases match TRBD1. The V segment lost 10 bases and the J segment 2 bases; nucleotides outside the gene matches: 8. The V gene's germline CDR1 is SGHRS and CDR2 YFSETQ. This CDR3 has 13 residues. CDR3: CASSRTGQETQYF. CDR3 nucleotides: TGCGCCTCCTCAAGGACAGGACAAGAGACCCAGTACTTC.

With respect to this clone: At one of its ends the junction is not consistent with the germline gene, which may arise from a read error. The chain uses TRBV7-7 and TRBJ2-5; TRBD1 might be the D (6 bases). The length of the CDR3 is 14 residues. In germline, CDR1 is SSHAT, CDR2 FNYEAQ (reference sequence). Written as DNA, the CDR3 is TGTGCTAGCAGCTTAATCAGGGGCGCTGAGACCCAGTACTTC. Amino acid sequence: CASSLIRGAETQYF.

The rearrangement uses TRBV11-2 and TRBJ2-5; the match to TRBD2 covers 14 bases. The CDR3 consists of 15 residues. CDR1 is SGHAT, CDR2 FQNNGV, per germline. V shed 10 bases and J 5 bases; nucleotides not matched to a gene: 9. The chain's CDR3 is CATRLAGGPRETQYF. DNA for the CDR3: TGTGCCACACGACTAGCGGGAGGGCCTAGGGAGACCCAGTACTTC.